The next 5 T cell receptor beta chains were all read from a single sample in a study of beta chain features in type 1 diabetes (dated 2018 in TCRdb). Their specific antigens are unknown. Paper-wide results and their limitations: In all four CD4+ subsets, TCRB CDR3 length was moderately but significantly shorter in type 1 diabetes patients.

The method behind the library was the immunoSEQ multiplex PCR assay. The entire isolated RNA was reverse transcribed using the High Capacity cDNA Reverse Transcription Kit, and thus expressed TCRB transcripts were sequenced. This is the immuneACCESS table as TCRdb keeps it, with only in-frame sequences that have V and J called. A part of the clones is gone; compared with another copy, unresolved V genes explain less than half, and the rest is unexplained. The sample table holds 130,000 or so clones, of which around 10% were seen once. Approximately 0.7% of the sample comes from the top ten. The source material was central memory CD4+ T cells from blood. These receptors came from a man aged 25 to 40 with type 1 diabetes.

The chain carries TRBV5-1 and TRBJ2-5, with TRBD1 matching 9 bases. In germline, CDR1 is SGHRS, CDR2 YFSETQ. The CDR3 consists of 14 residues. V lost 5 bases, J lost 5 bases, and 7 bases stayed unmatched. CDR3 sequence: CASRWGQGGETQYF. CDR3 nucleotides: TGCGCCAGCAGGTGGGGACAGGGTGGCGAGACCCAGTACTTC.

CDR3 region: CASSTYSSSGANVLTF. DNA for the CDR3: TGTGCCAGCAGCACCTACAGCAGCTCTGGGGCCAACGTCCTGACTTTC. The chain joins TRBV14 to TRBJ2-6; no clear D. This CDR3 region has 16 residues. Germline V gives CDR1 SGHDN, CDR2 FVKESK. The V gene lost 5 bases and the J gene lost 0 bases, with 11 bases spanning the gap. The full variable domain, its missing parts supplied by reference TRBV14 and TRBJ2-6, is EAGVTQFPSHSVIEKGQTVTLRCDPISGHDNLYWYRRVMGKEIKFLLHFVKESKQDESGMPNNRFLAERTGGTYSTLKVQPAELEDSGVYFCASSTYSSSGANVLTFGAGSRLTVL.

This sequence joins TRBV6-5 and TRBJ1-6; no definite D call. V was trimmed by 8 bases and J by 5 bases, leaving 10 bases between them. This CDR3 comprises 13 residues. CDR1 and CDR2 from the germline V gene are MNHEY and SVGAGI. CDR3 nucleotides: TGTGCCAGCGGGGAGATCAATAATTCACCCCTCCACTTT. This codes for CASGEINNSPLHF.

This clone was seen a few times. The chain carries TRBV4-1 and TRBJ1-2, with D hard to call. V lost 1 base to trimming and J lost 6 bases, with 9 bases between them. The CDR3 has 13 residues. Per the germline V gene, CDR1 is MGHRA and CDR2 is YSYEKL. For the CDR3, the DNA is TGCGCCAGCAGCCAAGCCGACGGGAATGGCTACACCTTC. Residues: CASSQADGNGYTF.

This rearrangement joins TRBV29-1 to TRBJ2-1, with 7 bases aligning to TRBD2. The CDR3 is made up of 11 amino acids. Germline V gene lookup returns CDR1 SQVTM and CDR2 ANQGSEA. With 7 bases clipped from V and 8 bases from J, the junction kept 5 bases outside the gene matches. CDR3 residues: CSATSVDEQFF. The CDR3 DNA is TGCAGCGCTACTAGCGTCGATGAGCAGTTCTTC.